These T cell receptor beta chains were read from a single sample in a study of cytomegalovirus exposure and HLA in healthy donors. Only in-frame clones appear in the TCRdb table, and some are missing; sequencing was by immunoSEQ multiplex PCR. The sample gives some 90,000 clones, about 90% of which show up once; 6.3% is in the top ten. Specimen: PBMCs. The receptor source for this set is a man younger than 35 in good health and CMV-seropositive. Each CDR3 is given with its conserved first and last residue. The D gene is left open where the match is weak. Clone size is not always given. Where it is, it says once, few, many or a class for expanded clones.

V gene: TRBV9; J gene: TRBJ2-7; D gene: TRBD1; clone size: -; CDR3 protein: CASSVEGGQGTYEQYF; CDR3 DNA: TGTGCCAGCAGCGTAGAGGGGGGACAGGGGACGTACGAGCAGTACTTC
V gene: TRBV11-2; J gene: TRBJ1-2; D gene: TRBD1; clone size: -; CDR3 protein: CASSLYSDRGLDGYTF; CDR3 DNA: TGTGCCAGCAGCTTATATTCGGACAGGGGGCTGGATGGCTACACCTTC
V gene: TRBV20-1; J gene: TRBJ1-1; D gene: -; clone size: -; CDR3 protein: CSARRTDKAFF; CDR3 DNA: TGCAGTGCTAGAAGGACAGATAAAGCTTTCTTT
V gene: TRBV4-3; J gene: TRBJ1-2; D gene: -; clone size: -; CDR3 protein: CASSQGTPRDYGYTF; CDR3 DNA: TGCGCCAGCAGCCAAGGAACTCCCAGGGATTATGGCTACACCTTC
V gene: TRBV7-8; J gene: TRBJ1-3; D gene: TRBD1; clone size: -; CDR3 protein: CASSLNRDRYSGNTIYF; CDR3 DNA: TGTGCCAGCAGCCTCAACCGGGACAGATACTCTGGAAACACCATATATTTT
V gene: TRBV6-1; J gene: TRBJ2-1; D gene: TRBD2; clone size: -; CDR3 protein: CASSPQRGLRNEQFF; CDR3 DNA: TGTGCCAGCAGTCCGCAGCGGGGGTTACGCAATGAGCAGTTCTTC
V gene: TRBV4-2; J gene: TRBJ2-7; D gene: TRBD2; clone size: -; CDR3 protein: CASSQEKRGPPYEQYF; CDR3 DNA: TGTGCCAGCAGCCAAGAAAAGCGGGGGCCACCCTACGAGCAGTACTTC
V gene: TRBV10-3; J gene: TRBJ1-4; D gene: TRBD1; clone size: -; CDR3 protein: CAMGPGGTVFEKLFF; CDR3 DNA: TGTGCCATGGGTCCTGGGGGGACAGTATTTGAAAAACTGTTTTTT
V gene: TRBV7-6; J gene: TRBJ1-6; D gene: -; clone size: -; CDR3 protein: CASSLPPDIPEGNSPLHF; CDR3 DNA: TGTGCCAGCAGCTTACCCCCAGACATTCCCGAGGGTAATTCACCCCTCCACTTT
V gene: TRBV5-1; J gene: TRBJ2-7; D gene: -; clone size: -; CDR3 protein: CASSGTSYYEQYF; CDR3 DNA: TGCGCCAGCAGCGGGACTTCCTACTACGAGCAGTACTTC
V gene: TRBV15; J gene: TRBJ2-1; D gene: TRBD2; clone size: -; CDR3 protein: CATSYTSGSYNEQFF; CDR3 DNA: TGTGCCACCAGCTACACTAGCGGGAGTTACAATGAGCAGTTCTTC
V gene: TRBV6-6; J gene: TRBJ2-4; D gene: TRBD1; clone size: few; CDR3 protein: CASSYRGPKNIQYF; CDR3 DNA: TGTGCCAGCAGTTACAGGGGGCCCAAAAACATTCAGTACTTC
V gene: TRBV28; J gene: TRBJ2-3; D gene: TRBD2; clone size: -; CDR3 protein: CASGETGTSGRFGDTQYF; CDR3 DNA: TGTGCCAGCGGGGAAACCGGGACTAGCGGGAGATTTGGAGATACGCAGTATTTT
V gene: TRBV6-1; J gene: TRBJ2-1; D gene: TRBD2; clone size: -; CDR3 protein: CASSASGGYNEQFF; CDR3 DNA: TGTGCCAGCAGTGCTAGCGGGGGGTACAATGAGCAGTTCTTC
V gene: TRBV19; J gene: TRBJ1-1; D gene: -; clone size: -; CDR3 protein: CASSHRENTEAFF; CDR3 DNA: TGTGCCAGTAGCCACAGGGAGAACACTGAAGCTTTCTTT
V gene: TRBV27; J gene: TRBJ2-3; D gene: -; clone size: -; CDR3 protein: CASSPTLMITDTQYF; CDR3 DNA: TGTGCCAGCAGTCCTACTCTAATGATCACAGATACGCAGTATTTT
V gene: TRBV5-5; J gene: TRBJ1-2; D gene: TRBD1; clone size: -; CDR3 protein: CASTPQGVDYGYTF; CDR3 DNA: TGTGCCAGCACTCCGCAGGGGGTGGACTATGGCTACACCTTC
V gene: TRBV10-2; J gene: TRBJ1-5; D gene: -; clone size: -; CDR3 protein: CASSYSRENQPQHF; CDR3 DNA: TGCGCCAGCAGTTATTCCAGGGAAAATCAGCCCCAGCATTTT
V gene: TRBV18; J gene: TRBJ2-7; D gene: -; clone size: -; CDR3 protein: CASSPLPKQGTEQYF; CDR3 DNA: TGTGCCAGCTCACCTCTCCCCAAACAGGGAACTGAGCAGTACTTC
V gene: TRBV11-3; J gene: TRBJ2-1; D gene: -; clone size: -; CDR3 protein: CASSQYNEQFF; CDR3 DNA: TGTGCCAGCAGTCAGTACAATGAGCAGTTCTTC
V gene: TRBV27; J gene: TRBJ2-7; D gene: -; clone size: -; CDR3 protein: CASSAIGRSYEQYF; CDR3 DNA: TGTGCCAGCAGCGCCATAGGGAGGTCCTACGAGCAGTACTTC
V gene: TRBV27; J gene: TRBJ2-7; D gene: -; clone size: -; CDR3 protein: CASSLSPGSSYEQYF; CDR3 DNA: TGTGCCAGCAGTTTATCGCCGGGTAGCTCCTACGAGCAGTACTTC
V gene: TRBV18; J gene: TRBJ2-3; D gene: TRBD1; clone size: -; CDR3 protein: CASSPGQGGYTDTQYF; CDR3 DNA: TGTGCCAGCTCACCGGGACAGGGAGGGTACACAGATACGCAGTATTTT
V gene: TRBV18; J gene: TRBJ1-1; D gene: -; clone size: -; CDR3 protein: CASSPPEGGYTEAFF; CDR3 DNA: TGTGCCAGCTCACCACCGGAGGGAGGGTACACTGAAGCTTTCTTT
V gene: TRBV4-3; J gene: TRBJ2-1; D gene: TRBD2; clone size: -; CDR3 protein: CASSQDTSGSYNEQFF; CDR3 DNA: TGCGCCAGCAGCCAAGATACTAGCGGGTCCTACAATGAGCAGTTCTTC
V gene: TRBV11-3; J gene: TRBJ1-1; D gene: -; clone size: -; CDR3 protein: CASARGNTEAFF; CDR3 DNA: TGTGCCTCGGCAAGGGGGAACACTGAAGCTTTCTTT
V gene: TRBV11-3; J gene: TRBJ2-3; D gene: TRBD2; clone size: -; CDR3 protein: CASSLGLAGDTQYF; CDR3 DNA: TGTGCCAGCAGCTTAGGATTAGCGGGAGATACGCAGTATTTT
V gene: TRBV5-6; J gene: TRBJ2-6; D gene: TRBD1; clone size: few; CDR3 protein: CASSLRTGKSGANVLTF; CDR3 DNA: TGTGCCAGCAGCCTACGGACAGGGAAATCTGGGGCCAACGTCCTGACTTTC
V gene: TRBV6-1; J gene: TRBJ1-1; D gene: -; clone size: -; CDR3 protein: CAGGGFTEAFF; CDR3 DNA: TGTGCCGGGGGGGGGTTCACTGAAGCTTTCTTT
V gene: TRBV28; J gene: TRBJ1-2; D gene: -; clone size: -; CDR3 protein: CASLQSGVYGYTF; CDR3 DNA: TGTGCCAGCCTTCAATCGGGGGTTTATGGCTACACCTTC